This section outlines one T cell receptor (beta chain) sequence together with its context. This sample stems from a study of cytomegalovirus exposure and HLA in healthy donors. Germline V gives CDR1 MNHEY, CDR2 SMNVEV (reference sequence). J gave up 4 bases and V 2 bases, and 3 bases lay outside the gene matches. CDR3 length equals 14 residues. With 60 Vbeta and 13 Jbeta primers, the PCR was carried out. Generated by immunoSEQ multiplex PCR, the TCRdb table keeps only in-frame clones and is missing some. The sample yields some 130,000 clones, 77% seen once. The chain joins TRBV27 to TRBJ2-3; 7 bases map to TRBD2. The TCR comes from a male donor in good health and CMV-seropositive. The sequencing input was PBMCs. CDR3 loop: CASSLGGSADTQYF. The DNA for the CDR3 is TGTGCCAGCAGTTTAGGCGGGAGTGCAGATACGCAGTATTTT.